Listed here are 23 T cell receptor beta chains from one sample, sequenced in a study of T-cell reconstitution after alpha-beta-depleted transplantation in children. For TCRbeta, the library was prepared with unique molecular identifiers. Via MiXCR, TCRdb re-called the PCR reads, giving one row per CDR3 protein. The sample consists of approximately 510,000 distinct CDR3 sequences, roughly 18% of them appearing once. The sequencing used PBMCs from the stem cell graft donor, collected from the stem cell graft. The receptors stem from a human donor who donated a stem cell graft to a child with acute lymphoblastic leukemia.

This clonotype has ten or more counts. CDR3 residues: CASSQLAGLTYEQYF. In nucleotides, the CDR3 is TGCGCCAGCAGTCAACTAGCGGGCCTGACCTACGAGCAGTACTTC. The gene calls are TRBV5-1 and TRBJ2-7; 9 nucleotides match TRBD2. Germline assignment: CDR1 SGHRS and CDR2 YFSETQ. This CDR3 has 15 residues. The trim removed 5 bases at V and 2 bases at J, leaving 8 bases unmatched. Looking up the rest from reference TRBV5-1 and TRBJ2-7 gives the full variable domain: KAGVTQTPRYLIKTRGQQVTLSCSPISGHRSVSWYQQTPGQGLQFLFEYFSETQRNKGNFPGRFSGRQFSNSRSEMNVSTLELGDSALYLCASSQLAGLTYEQYFGPGTRLTVT.

This clonotype was seen a handful of times. The chain joins TRBV18 to TRBJ2-1, with TRBD2 matching over 7 bases. The CDR3 contains 15 residues. Germline V gene sequence: CDR1 KGHSH, CDR2 LQKENI. Trimming took 8 bases from V and 6 from J; bases not matched to a gene: 13. The CDR3 DNA follows: TGTGCCAGCCAAGGTAGAGGTGCGGGAGCCAATGAGCAGTTCTTC. It codes for CASQGRGAGANEQFF.

This clonotype has only one observation. The chain has TRBV19 and TRBJ1-1; 7 positions match TRBD1. The CDR3 has 16 amino acids. Losses at the gene ends were 7 bases for V and 0 bases for J; bases not matched to a gene: 11. Germline-derived CDR1 and CDR2 are LNHDA and SQIVND (reference sequence). The CDR3 nucleotides read TGTGCCAGTACTCTCCGGGACAGTCTTATGAACACTGAAGCTTTCTTT. This codes for CASTLRDSLMNTEAFF.

The chain joins TRBV29-1 to TRBJ1-2, with TRBD1 as a possible D gene (5 bases). CDR3 length: 12 residues. V lost 4 bases to trimming and J lost 5 bases, with 11 bases between them. Germline V gene data show CDR1 as SQVTM and CDR2 as ANQGSEA. The DNA for the CDR3 is TGCAGCGTTGTGGAGGGACCATATGGCTACACCTTC. Translated, it gives CSVVEGPYGYTF.

The chain links TRBV27 to TRBJ2-1; 7 nucleotides match TRBD1. CDR3 length: 13 amino acids. The germline gives CDR1 MNHEY, CDR2 SMNVEV (reference sequence). After removal of 5 bases from V and 7 bases from J, the junction contained 5 bases not matched to a gene. The CDR3 loop is CASSRQGRNEQFF. The CDR3 DNA reads TGTGCCAGCAGTAGACAGGGAAGAAATGAGCAGTTCTTC.

This clonotype was counted only a few times. V gene TRBV12-3 or TRBV12-4 combines with J gene TRBJ1-4; D gene uncertain. CDR3 length: 16 residues. Between the trimmed V and J ends, which lost 4 bases and 5 bases, there was a span of 17 bases. In DNA form, the CDR3 reads TGTGCCAGCAGTTCGAGTCTTATCCCCTTAAATGAAAAACTGTTTTTT. Translated, it gives CASSSSLIPLNEKLFF.

The rearrangement uses TRBV20-1 and TRBJ2-7, with 9 bases that match TRBD2. Germline trimming cut 6 bases from V and 5 bases from J; bases unmatched to any gene: 11. Germline assignment: CDR1 DFQATT and CDR2 SNEGSKA (reference sequence). This CDR3 is 14 amino acids long. The chain's CDR3 is CSAQRPLAGHEQYF. CDR3 coding DNA: TGCAGTGCACAGAGGCCACTAGCGGGTCACGAGCAGTACTTC.

This chain connects TRBV7-8 to TRBJ2-7, with 7 bases lining up with TRBD1. The germline gives CDR1 SGHVS, CDR2 FQNEAQ. The CDR3 has 15 amino acids. V was pared by 2 bases and J by 2 bases, with 6 bases of the junction left unmatched. The CDR3 bases are TGTGCCAGCAGCTTACGGACAGGTGAAACCTACGAGCAGTACTTC. It is translated as CASSLRTGETYEQYF.

This clonotype was detected ten times or more. The chain employs TRBV12-3 or TRBV12-4 and TRBJ1-5; D call uncertain. CDR3 length: 12 residues. V lost 3 bases and J lost 3, with 3 bases in between. The CDR3 protein is CASSFLNQPQHF. In DNA, the CDR3 is TGTGCCAGCAGTTTTCTCAATCAGCCCCAGCATTTT.

This clonotype occurred a few times. The chain links TRBV12-3 or TRBV12-4 to TRBJ2-2, with TRBD1 matching 7 bases. Trimming at V came to 5 bases and at J to 6 bases, leaving 6 bases not matched to a gene. There are 14 residues in the CDR3. The DNA for the CDR3 is TGTGCCAGCAGTATTCGACAGGGCGCCGGGGAGCTGTTTTTT. Translating it yields CASSIRQGAGELFF.

This chain links TRBV7-3 with TRBJ2-1; D unresolved. The CDR3 has 15 amino acids. V was cut by 5 bases and J by 0 bases, with 11 bases left in between. Germline assignment: CDR1 SGHTA and CDR2 FQGTGA. CDR3 loop: CASSPAPSSYNEQFF. In nucleotides, the CDR3 is TGTGCCAGCAGCCCGGCCCCAAGCTCCTACAATGAGCAGTTCTTC.

This clonotype occurred a few times. This chain links TRBV4-1 with TRBJ1-5; 10 bases match TRBD1. The CDR3 has 15 amino acids. The germline V gene encodes CDR1 MGHRA and CDR2 YSYEKL. The junction had 3 bases not matched to a gene; V was cut back by 4 bases and J by 3 bases. DNA for the CDR3: TGCGCCAGCAGCCGAGGGACAGGGGACAATCAGCCCCAGCATTTT. Translation: CASSRGTGDNQPQHF.

V gene TRBV18 combines with J gene TRBJ2-4; unclear D gene. Germline lookup yields CDR1 KGHSH and CDR2 LQKENI. Trimming shortened V by 7 bases and J by 1 base, and 8 bases separated the two germline ends. The CDR3 has 13 residues. The CDR3: CASFTTAKNIQYF. CDR3 coding DNA: TGTGCCAGCTTCACCACCGCCAAAAACATTCAGTACTTC.

DNA for the CDR3: TGTGCCAGCAGCCACCACGGACCTAGCGGGAGTTACGAGCAGTACTTC. Translated, it gives CASSHHGPSGSYEQYF. The chain carries TRBV13 and TRBJ2-7, with 10 bases that match TRBD2. Trimming at V came to 5 bases and at J to 4 bases, leaving 11 bases not matched to a gene. The CDR3 is 16 amino acids. CDR1 is PRHDT and CDR2 is FYEKMQ in the germline V gene (reference sequence).

V usage is TRBV20-1 and J usage is TRBJ2-7; either TRBD1 or TRBD2 may supply D (6 bases each). This CDR3 is 14 amino acids long. Germline CDR1 and CDR2: DFQATT and SNEGSKA (reference sequence). V shed 1 base and J shed 6 bases, with 16 bases lying between them. DNA of the CDR3: TGCAGTGCTAGAGCGGGGGCTAGCCGCGGCGAGCAGTACTTC. This translates into CSARAGASRGEQYF.

The chain carries TRBV25-1 and TRBJ2-7; possible D gene TRBD2, 5 bases. The V gene lost 6 bases and the J gene lost 8 bases, with 26 bases spanning the gap. Germline V lookup: CDR1 MGHDK, CDR2 SYGVNS. The CDR3 totals 16 residues. For the CDR3, the DNA is TGTGCCAGCAGCCGAACGGGATTCGGCCGGAGTTCCCAGCAGTACTTC. Protein: CASSRTGFGRSSQQYF.

The V and J genes are TRBV5-1 and TRBJ2-7, with D perhaps matching TRBD1 (6 bases). With 1 base removed from V and 2 bases from J, the gap between germline ends came to 16 bases. The CDR3 is 16 amino acids. Germline lookup yields CDR1 SGHRS and CDR2 YFSETQ. CDR3 bases: TGCGCCAGCAGCTTGTACGGGACACCATCGACCTACGAGCAGTACTTC. Encoded protein: CASSLYGTPSTYEQYF. The variable domain in full, with the rest retrieved from reference TRBV5-1 and TRBJ2-7, is KAGVTQTPRYLIKTRGQQVTLSCSPISGHRSVSWYQQTPGQGLQFLFEYFSETQRNKGNFPGRFSGRQFSNSRSEMNVSTLELGDSALYLCASSLYGTPSTYEQYFGPGTRLTVT.

The chain couples TRBV5-1 to TRBJ2-5; no definite D call. This CDR3 is 14 amino acids long. Trimming left V 0 bases short and J 5 bases short, with 11 bases between. CDR1 is SGHRS, CDR2 YFSETQ, per germline. The CDR3 sequence is CASSLGYSSETQYF. In nucleotides, the CDR3 is TGCGCCAGCAGCTTGGGATACTCCAGTGAGACCCAGTACTTC.

This clonotype has a handful of counts. The chain joins TRBV12-1 to TRBJ2-3; TRBD2, as called in the table, went unchecked against the DNA. TRBV12-1 is shown as a pseudogene. The CDR3 length is 17 residues. CDR3: CASSPPLVAGGEGTQYF. The CDR3 DNA follows: TGTGCCAGCAGCCCCCCCCTCGTAGCGGGAGGTGAAGGTACGCAGTATTTT.

This clonotype was detected only a few times. This chain connects TRBV21-1 to TRBJ2-7; TRBD1 is taken as the D call from the table, unchecked against the DNA. TRBV21-1 represents a pseudogene. This CDR3 spans 15 amino acids. The CDR3 nucleotides read TGTGCCAGCAGCAAACCCGGGACCGCGTTAAACGAGCAGTACTTC. Protein sequence: CASSKPGTALNEQYF.

The gene calls are TRBV12-5 and TRBJ1-1; D remains unclear. CDR1 is LGHNT, CDR2 FRNRAP, per germline. The CDR3 consists of 14 residues. Trimming removed 6 bases at V and 3 bases at J, with 14 bases between. CDR3 residues: CASGLTGGYTEAFF. CDR3 DNA: TGTGCTAGTGGCTTAACCGGAGGGTACACTGAAGCTTTCTTT.

This clonotype was recorded a few times. The chain recombines TRBV29-1 with TRBJ2-7; 16 positions agree with TRBD2. V was pared by 4 bases and J by 0 bases, with 3 bases of the junction left unmatched. This CDR3 comprises 16 residues. Germline-derived CDR1 and CDR2 are SQVTM and ANQGSEA. CDR3 region: CSVAGTSGRGSYEQYF. The CDR3 coding sequence is TGCAGCGTTGCTGGGACTAGCGGGAGGGGCTCCTACGAGCAGTACTTC.

The J gene is TRBJ2-1, the V gene TRBV19; TRBD2 matches 8 bases. The germline CDR1 and CDR2 sequences are LNHDA and SQIVND (reference sequence). V lost 1 base to trimming and J lost 13 bases; unmatched junction nucleotides: 15. This CDR3 spans 16 amino acids. The CDR3 region has the DNA TGTGCCAGTAGTATAGCCCTAGCGGGTCCCCGGAGTGGCCAGTTCTTC. Its protein is CASSIALAGPRSGQFF. Drawing the rest from reference TRBV19 and TRBJ2-1, the complete variable domain is DGGITQSPKYLFRKEGQNVTLSCEQNLNHDAMYWYRQDPGQGLRLIYYSQIVNDFQKGDIAEGYSVSREKKESFPLTVTSAQKNPTAFYLCASSIALAGPRSGQFFGPGTRLTVL.